These T cell receptor beta chains were read from a single sample in a study of tumor-infiltrating lymphocytes in primary liver carcinoma. TCRdb ran MiXCR on the multiplex PCR reads and lists one entry per CDR3 protein. Here the sample spans about 310,000 distinct CDR3 sequences, about 50% being singletons. The sequenced material came from peripheral blood. Receptors originate from a woman aged 25 to 39 with primary liver carcinoma and hepatitis B virus infection. The conserved cysteine and the conserved F or W are not part of the CDR3 here. The D gene is left open where the match is weak. Not every row has a clone size; where given, it reads once, few, many or a size class.

>TRBV6-6|TRBD2|TRBJ2-7|.
ASSPHPGLAGVGGQY
>TRBV6-2/TRBV6-3|TRBD1|TRBJ2-7|many
ASTLNLPTGDLYEQY
>TRBV4-3|.|TRBJ1-2|few
ASSIELEIYGYT
>TRBV6-1|TRBD2|TRBJ2-1|.
ASSETSWSPHNEQF
>TRBV28|.|TRBJ2-7|once
ASTRGDGYEQY
>TRBV7-9|TRBD2|TRBJ2-1|few
ASSPSGRATYNEQF
>TRBV11-3|TRBD1|TRBJ2-1|many
ASRIQGQGEYNEQF
>TRBV29-1|TRBD2|TRBJ2-3|.
SVDSGAGDTQY
>TRBV6-6|.|TRBJ2-7|many
ASSRRDAGRNEQY
>TRBV6-1|.|TRBJ1-1|few
ASSEYRDKLGAF
>TRBV10-2|TRBD1|TRBJ1-1|few
ASLGQANTEAF
>TRBV14|.|TRBJ2-5|.
ASSHYSTSRLKETQY
>TRBV4-1|TRBD1|TRBJ2-5|many
ASSQENGDRGFETQY
>TRBV28|TRBD1|TRBJ2-7|few
ASSLGTGIPYEQY
>TRBV10-3|TRBD1|TRBJ2-5|.
AISDIIGTGQETQY
>TRBV11-2|.|TRBJ2-7|many
ASSSGGSYEQY
>TRBV6-2/TRBV6-3|TRBD1|TRBJ1-5|many
ASNGDRADQPQH
>TRBV12-3/TRBV12-4|.|TRBJ1-5|many
ASSWGSNQPQH
>TRBV7-9|.|TRBJ2-1|.
ASSLAAPAGEQF
>TRBV4-2|.|TRBJ2-3|many
ASSQPGLGTDTQY
>TRBV13|TRBD2|TRBJ2-1|.
PSSFQAGGPPYNEQF
>TRBV12-3/TRBV12-4|.|TRBJ2-7|.
TSSPGRHEQY
>TRBV11-1|TRBD2|TRBJ2-3|many
ASSGLAGLTDTQY
>TRBV12-3/TRBV12-4|TRBD2|TRBJ2-3|many
ASSLGGSSADTQY
>TRBV5-6|TRBD2|TRBJ2-1|.
ASSLNFGVASGNNEQF
>TRBV19|TRBD2|TRBJ2-5|few
ASSQTSGTSETQY
>TRBV16|.|TRBJ1-5|.
ASSQLSRRTNQPQH
>TRBV6-2/TRBV6-3|.|TRBJ1-2|.
ASSGGSRYGYS
>TRBV6-2/TRBV6-3|TRBD1|TRBJ2-7|few
ASRTPTGTGVYEQY